This T cell receptor beta chain was captured by sequencing in a study of identical twins. Regarding the study as a whole: Out-of-frame alpha sequences shared by twins were enriched for low generation probability. Models underpredicted monozygotic twin sharing of out-of-frame TCR alpha. Within cord blood, abundant beta clonotypes carried fewer insertions, but memory repertoires showed no such trend.

This clonotype has ten or more counts. Its antigen remains unknown. TCRdb independently ran MiXCR on the 5' RACE reads; one entry per CDR3 protein. The sample records approximately 210,000 distinct CDR3 sequences, approximately 9% being singletons. Sequencing used memory (CD45RO+) T cells sorted from blood. The TCR originated in a woman aged 18-35 years in good health.

In nucleotides, the CDR3 is TGCGCCAGCAGCCCACTGGGACAGGGATTGGGCACTGAAGCTTTCTTT. It codes for CASSPLGQGLGTEAFF. This chain joins TRBV5-1 and TRBJ1-1, with 9 positions matching TRBD1. The V and J ends lost 4 bases and 4 bases, in that order; junction bases with no gene match: 11. Germline CDR1 and CDR2: SGHRS and YFSETQ. The CDR3 spans 16 residues. Full variable domain (rest looked up from reference TRBV5-1 and TRBJ1-1): KAGVTQTPRYLIKTRGQQVTLSCSPISGHRSVSWYQQTPGQGLQFLFEYFSETQRNKGNFPGRFSGRQFSNSRSEMNVSTLELGDSALYLCASSPLGQGLGTEAFFGQGTRLTVV.